This T cell receptor beta chain was profiled in a study of T cell repertoires in cytomegalovirus infection. About the study: Matching HLA type, along with CMV infection, was indicated by public TCR beta signatures.

The CDR3 sequence is 15 residues long. Trimming removed 5 bases from V and 1 base from J, with 15 bases in between. Per germline, CDR1 SEHNR and CDR2 FQNEAQ (reference sequence). As concerns this clonotype: The target antigen is unknown.

Study-wide results and limits: Carriers of CMV and the relevant HLA type were discriminated by public TCR beta frequency. Ex vivo responses were dominated by HLA-C-restricted CMV-specific TCR beta clonotypes.

MiXCR, applied by TCRdb to the reads, yields one record per CDR3 protein. This sample has under 95,000 distinct CDR3 sequences, with 45% to 55% found just once. The source of this sequence is a human donor in good health (CMV status not recorded). Some clones in this sample may be carry-over from other donors' samples. The rearrangement uses TRBV7-9 and TRBJ2-7, with a weak D call TRBD2 (5 bases). The starting material was CD8+ T cells from cultured PBMCs, obtained from culture after CMV antigen stimulation. CDR3 amino acids: CASSTAGEKSYEQYF. CDR3 sequence (DNA): TGTGCCAGCAGCACCGCCGGGGAGAAATCCTACGAGCAGTACTTC.